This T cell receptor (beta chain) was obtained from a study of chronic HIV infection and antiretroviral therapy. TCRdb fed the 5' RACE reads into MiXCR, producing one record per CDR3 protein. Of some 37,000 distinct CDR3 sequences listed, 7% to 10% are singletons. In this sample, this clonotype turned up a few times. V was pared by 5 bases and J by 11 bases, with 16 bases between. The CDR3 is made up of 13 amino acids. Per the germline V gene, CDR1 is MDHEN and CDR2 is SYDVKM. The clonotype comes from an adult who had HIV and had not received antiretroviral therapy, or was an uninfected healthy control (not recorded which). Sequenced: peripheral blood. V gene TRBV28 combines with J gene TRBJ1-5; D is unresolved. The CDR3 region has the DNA TGTGCCAGCAGTCCCTCCATCAGTTGGACCCAGCATTTT. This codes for CASSPSISWTQHF.